One and the same sample provided the 20 T cell receptor beta chains below, sequenced in a study of blood T cell repertoires in COVID-19. Clones were read by immunoSEQ multiplex PCR, and TCRdb kept only the in-frame ones, dropping some. Seen here are a few hundred thousand clones, around 86% observed once, and the top ten hold 10%. The source material was peripheral blood. Receptors were obtained from a woman aged 50 to 60 with COVID-19, enrolled during active disease.

This clone was found a few times. CDR3 amino acids: CASSVSSTGNQPQHF. The CDR3 region has the DNA TGTGCCAGCAGTGTATCTTCGACAGGTAATCAGCCCCAGCATTTT. The chain employs TRBV2 and TRBJ1-5; D possibly corresponds to TRBD1 (6 bases). This CDR3 region has 15 residues. Trimming pared 4 bases from V and 4 bases from J, leaving 14 bases between. Germline V lookup: CDR1 SNHLY, CDR2 FYNNEI.

J is TRBJ2-2 and V is TRBV6-4; 7 bases fit TRBD2. V was clipped by 2 bases and J by 5 bases; unmatched bases: 2. The germline gives CDR1 MRHNA, CDR2 SNTAGT. This CDR3 contains 14 residues. CDR3 DNA sequence: TGTGCCAGCAGTGACCAAGCGGGGACCGGGGAGCTGTTTTTT. Protein product: CASSDQAGTGELFF.

The chain has TRBV19 and TRBJ2-1, with 9 nucleotides matching TRBD2. The CDR3 runs to 16 residues. In germline, CDR1 is LNHDA, CDR2 SQIVND (reference sequence). Germline trimming cut 1 base from V and 4 bases from J; bases unmatched to any gene: 5. The CDR3 DNA reads as TGTGCCAGTAGTATAGCTCAGCGGGGGGCATACAATGAGCAGTTCTTC. Amino acid sequence: CASSIAQRGAYNEQFF.

The CDR3 DNA follows: TGTGCCACCAGCCGGACTAGCGGGGGGTTGTCCGGGGAGCTGTTTTTT. Its protein is CATSRTSGGLSGELFF. This chain links TRBV15 with TRBJ2-2; TRBD2 agrees at 14 bases. The CDR3 has 16 residues. Trimming removed 5 bases from V and 6 bases from J; junction bases left unmatched: 5. Germline V gene data show CDR1 as LNHNV and CDR2 as YYDKDF (reference sequence). The whole variable domain, remainder taken from reference TRBV15 and TRBJ2-2, is DAMVIQNPRYQVTQFGKPVTLSCSQTLNHNVMYWYQQKSSQAPKLLFHYYDKDFNNEADTPDNFQSRRPNTSFCFLDIRSPGLGDTAMYLCATSRTSGGLSGELFFGEGSRLTVL.

The chain combines TRBV2 with TRBJ2-1; TRBD1 matches 12 bases. The length of the CDR3 is 14 residues. The junction had 4 bases not matched to a gene; V was cut back by 6 bases and J by 7 bases. In germline, CDR1 is SNHLY, CDR2 FYNNEI. The CDR3 sequence: CASRGQGAGNEQFF. CDR3 nucleotides: TGTGCCAGCAGGGGACAGGGGGCAGGTAATGAGCAGTTCTTC.

The chain has TRBV21-1 and TRBJ1-1; the table's D call, TRBD1, has no DNA check behind it. TRBV21-1 is annotated as a pseudogene. The CDR3 length is 16 residues. For the CDR3, the DNA is TGTGCCAGCAGCAAGCGTCGACAGGGGGCAGGTACTGAAGCTTTCTTT. It yields the protein CASSKRRQGAGTEAFF.

This rearrangement joins TRBV10-1 to TRBJ1-1; D remains unclear. Trimming took 0 bases from V and 0 from J, leaving 8 bases between them. CDR1 WNHNN and CDR2 SYGVQD come from the germline V gene (reference sequence). This CDR3 is built from 15 residues. CDR3 amino acids: CASSESEGVNTEAFF. In DNA form, the CDR3 reads TGCGCCAGCAGTGAGTCGGAGGGCGTGAACACTGAAGCTTTCTTT.

The chain has TRBV4-1 and TRBJ2-7; 8 nucleotides align to TRBD1. CDR1 and CDR2 (germline): MGHRA, YSYEKL. Unmatched junction bases numbered 5, after V lost 4 bases and J lost 0 bases. The CDR3 sequence is 15 residues long. Written as DNA, the CDR3 is TGCGCCAGCAGCCTACAGGGGGGAAGCTCCTACGAGCAGTACGTC. This codes for CASSLQGGSSYEQYV.

The chain is built from TRBV15 and TRBJ1-1; unclear D gene. V was clipped by 3 bases and J by 1 base, with 9 bases between them. The CDR3 totals 14 residues. The germline V gene has CDR1 LNHNV and CDR2 YYDKDF (reference sequence). Here the CDR3 DNA reads TGTGCCACCAGCAGCCCCCCTAGGAACACTGAAGCTTTCTTT. This encodes CATSSPPRNTEAFF.

The chain carries TRBV2 and TRBJ1-2; D possibly corresponds to TRBD1 (6 bases). The CDR3 runs to 13 residues. Trimming left V 10 bases short and J 1 base short, with 13 bases between. Germline V CDR1 and CDR2: SNHLY, FYNNEI. The CDR3 sequence is CATRTDSNYGYTF. In DNA form, the CDR3 reads TGTGCCACCCGGACAGACAGTAACTATGGCTACACCTTC.

This clone appeared a single time. This chain connects TRBV28 to TRBJ2-2; possibly TRBD1 for D (5 bases). Germline CDR1 is MDHEN and CDR2 is SYDVKM. The CDR3 sequence is 15 residues long. The V end lost 10 bases, the J end lost 7 bases, and 22 bases lay between the germline ends. CDR3 coding DNA: TGTGCCACCCGGCCCGTAGGGGCGCAGGACGGGGAGCTGTTTTTT. Encoded protein: CATRPVGAQDGELFF.

This clone showed up just once. The rearrangement uses TRBV5-1 and TRBJ2-1; 8 bases map to TRBD2. V lost 1 base and J lost 5; bases outside the gene matches: 5. The germline gives CDR1 SGHRS, CDR2 YFSETQ. The CDR3 sequence is 15 residues long. CDR3 protein: CASSLSGGAHNEQFF. CDR3 DNA sequence: TGCGCCAGCAGCTTGTCCGGGGGGGCCCACAATGAGCAGTTCTTC.

The J gene is TRBJ1-6, the V gene TRBV9, with 9 positions matching TRBD1. In germline, CDR1 is SGDLS, CDR2 YYNGEE. Trimming at V came to 4 bases and at J to 6 bases, leaving 5 bases not matched to a gene. The CDR3 length is 15 residues. The CDR3: CASSSGDRVNSPLHF. The CDR3 nucleotides are TGTGCCAGCAGCTCCGGGGACAGGGTTAATTCACCCCTCCACTTT. Full variable domain (outside the CDR3, taken from reference TRBV9 and TRBJ1-6): DSGVTQTPKHLITATGQRVTLRCSPRSGDLSVYWYQQSLDQGLQFLIQYYNGEERAKGNILERFSAQQFPDLHSELNLSSLELGDSALYFCASSSGDRVNSPLHFGNGTRLTVT.

This chain connects TRBV7-9 to TRBJ1-5, with 8 bases identical to TRBD1. The CDR3 runs to 19 residues. Germline values: CDR1 SEHNR, CDR2 FQNEAQ (reference sequence). The V segment lost 6 bases and the J segment 6 bases; nucleotides outside the gene matches: 22. CDR3 protein: CASSDDRGRPTTCGQPQHF. The DNA for the CDR3 is TGTGCCAGCAGTGATGACAGGGGCCGCCCTACTACCTGCGGTCAGCCCCAGCATTTT.

This clone was found a few times. V usage is TRBV12-5 and J usage is TRBJ1-5; D remains unclear. There are 13 residues in the CDR3. Germline loops: CDR1 LGHNT, CDR2 FRNRAP. V shed 3 bases and J shed 2 bases, with 5 bases lying between them. The DNA for the CDR3 is TGTGCTAGTGGTTTAACAGGCAATCAGCCCCAGCATTTT. This gives the protein CASGLTGNQPQHF.

V is TRBV11-3 and J is TRBJ1-1; D is perhaps TRBD1 (6 bases). CDR1 and CDR2 (germline): SGHNT, YENEEA. V gave up 5 bases and J gave up 1 base, with 11 bases separating them. The CDR3 has 14 residues. The CDR3 protein is CASSTSDRNTEAFF. The CDR3 nucleotides are TGTGCCAGCAGCACCTCGGACAGGAACACTGAAGCTTTCTTT.

This sequence joins TRBV7-2 and TRBJ2-7; 11 nucleotides align to TRBD2. Germline CDR1 SGHTA, CDR2 FQGNSA. V shed 1 base and J 9 bases; nucleotides not matched to a gene: 11. CDR3 length equals 16 residues. The CDR3 coding sequence is TGTGCCAGCAGCTTAGGGGTAGCGGGGGGGCTTCTCGTGCAGTACTTC. Encoded protein: CASSLGVAGGLLVQYF. Full variable domain (outside the CDR3, taken from reference TRBV7-2 and TRBJ2-7): GAGVSQSPSNKVTEKGKDVELRCDPISGHTALYWYRQSLGQGLEFLIYFQGNSAPDKSGLPSDRFSAERTGGSVSTLTIQRTQQEDSAVYLCASSLGVAGGLLVQYFGPGTRLTVT.

The chain carries TRBV3-1 (or the pseudogene TRBV3-2) and TRBJ2-7; TRBD1 matches at 10 bases. The V segment lost 2 bases and the J segment 9 bases; nucleotides outside the gene matches: 4. CDR1 is LGHDT and CDR2 is YNNKEL in the germline V gene (reference sequence). The CDR3 has 13 amino acids. CDR3 region: CASSQRTGGAQYF. The CDR3 DNA is TGTGCCAGCAGCCAAAGGACAGGGGGGGCGCAGTACTTC.

The genes are TRBV11-2 and TRBJ2-2; the match to TRBD1 covers 8 bases. The CDR3 length is 15 residues. Germline CDR1 reads SGHAT; CDR2 reads FQNNGV. V lost 5 bases, J lost 4 bases, and 6 bases stayed unmatched. The DNA of the CDR3 is TGTGCCAGCAGCATGGACAGGGCGGGCACCGGGGAGCTGTTTTTT. As protein: CASSMDRAGTGELFF.

The chain couples TRBV28 to TRBJ2-5, with 9 bases lining up with TRBD1. V lost 3 bases to trimming and J lost 4 bases; unmatched junction nucleotides: 3. CDR1 is MDHEN, CDR2 SYDVKM, per germline. This CDR3 spans 14 amino acids. CDR3 region: CASSFRDRVETQYF. The CDR3 DNA follows: TGTGCCAGCAGTTTCCGGGACAGGGTAGAGACCCAGTACTTC.